The 22 T cell receptor beta chains reported below all come from one sample, sequenced in a study of regulatory T cells in long-lasting Graves disease. iRepertoire HTBI primers and Arm-PCR of CDR3 regions built TCR beta libraries. TCRdb re-called the multiplex PCR reads with MiXCR, one entry per CDR3 protein. The sample yields 400,000 to 600,000 distinct CDR3 sequences, roughly a fifth seen once. Stated time point: persistent/refractory GD, antithyroid drugs over 5 years with positive TRAb. RNA isolated from PBMCs was used to make the TCR library. The sample here was peripheral blood mononuclear cells (PBMCs), taken when the disease was refractory, from a patient treated with antithyroid drugs. The receptors come from a female donor with Graves disease.

On this clonotype: A single base separates this from a much larger clone, so it may be a read error. The CDR3 carries no conserved terminal phenylalanine or tryptophan, so it likely arises from a read error. The gene calls are TRBV28 and TRBJ2-5, with D perhaps given as TRBD1 or TRBD2 (7 bases each). The V and J ends lost 5 bases and 5 bases respectively, with 15 bases between them. Germline V gives CDR1 MDHEN, CDR2 SYDVKM. CDR3 length: 14 residues. CDR3 in DNA: TGTGCCAGCAGTCCCCAGGGGGGGGAGGAGACCCAGTACCTC. This encodes CASSPQGGEETQYL.

This clonotype was counted only a few times. The chain joins TRBV29-1 to TRBJ1-1; 7 bases fit TRBD1. There are 13 residues in the CDR3. In germline, CDR1 is SQVTM, CDR2 ANQGSEA. The J segment lost 0 bases and the V segment lost 5 bases, leaving 3 bases of the junction unmatched. CDR3 nucleotides: TGCAGCGTTCCGGGACAGCTGAACACTGAAGCTTTCTTT. Translated, it gives CSVPGQLNTEAFF.

The rearrangement links TRBV10-2 to TRBJ2-3; D gene uncertain. Germline CDR1 reads WSHSY; CDR2 reads SAAADI. This CDR3 region has 13 residues. Trimming stripped 7 bases from V and 8 bases from J, with 16 bases between. The CDR3 spells CASKLPPWGTQYF. In DNA, the CDR3 is TGCGCCAGCAAACTTCCTCCCTGGGGTACGCAGTATTTT.

V usage is TRBV5-1 and J usage is TRBJ2-2; 7 bases fit TRBD1. Trimming took 4 bases from V and 3 from J; bases not matched to a gene: 6. CDR3 length equals 15 residues. Germline loops: CDR1 SGHRS, CDR2 YFSETQ. The CDR3 DNA is TGCGCCAGCAGCCGGGGACAGCTATACACCGGGGAGCTGTTTTTT. It encodes CASSRGQLYTGELFF.

The chain recombines TRBV6-2 or TRBV6-3 with TRBJ2-3; D might be TRBD2 (7 bases). The CDR3 has 16 residues. Germline CDR1 reads MNHEY; CDR2 reads SVGEGT. Deletions cut 2 bases from V and 4 bases from J, with 16 bases between. The CDR3 here is CASSYRGARGADTQYF. Here the CDR3 DNA reads TGTGCCAGCAGTTACCGGGGGGCCAGGGGAGCAGATACGCAGTATTTT.

At least ten counts were recorded for this clonotype. The genes are TRBV27 and TRBJ2-7, with D possibly matching TRBD2 (5 bases). Germline V lookup: CDR1 MNHEY, CDR2 SMNVEV (reference sequence). Trimming pared 10 bases from V and 3 bases from J, leaving 13 bases between. The length of the CDR3 is 12 residues. As DNA, the CDR3 is TGTGCCAACGGACTTATCGGCTACGAGCAGTACTTC. It is translated as CANGLIGYEQYF.

This clonotype was seen repeatedly, ten times or more. V is TRBV28 and J is TRBJ2-7; D call uncertain. The CDR3 length is 14 residues. Per the germline V gene, CDR1 is MDHEN and CDR2 is SYDVKM. V was shortened by 7 bases and J by 0 bases, with 13 bases between the two germline ends. CDR3 amino acids: CASTQDGFSYEQYF. The DNA for the CDR3 is TGTGCCAGCACTCAGGACGGATTCTCCTACGAGCAGTACTTC.

Only a few counts were recorded for this clonotype. The chain recombines TRBV5-6 with TRBJ2-1; TRBD2 matches 7 bases. Germline V gene data show CDR1 as SGHDT and CDR2 as YYEEEE. The CDR3 has 12 amino acids. The ends lost 0 bases at V and 10 bases at J; junction bases unmatched: 1. DNA for the CDR3: TGTGCCAGCAGCTTGGCAGCGGGGGAGCAGTTCTTC. It encodes CASSLAAGEQFF.

In this sample, this clonotype turned up many times. The rearrangement uses TRBV20-1 and TRBJ2-5; D gene ambiguous. This CDR3 comprises 13 residues. Trimming took off 6 bases at V and 4 bases at J, with 15 bases between the two ends. CDR1 is DFQATT, CDR2 SNEGSKA, per germline (reference sequence). Here the CDR3 reads CSAPIGIGETQYF. CDR3 nucleotide sequence: TGCAGTGCGCCTATTGGAATAGGAGAGACCCAGTACTTC.

This clonotype was observed a handful of times. The chain couples TRBV7-9 to TRBJ2-7, with D possibly being TRBD2 (6 bases). Germline assignment: CDR1 SEHNR and CDR2 FQNEAQ (reference sequence). The CDR3 covers 12 residues. The V end lost 11 bases, the J end lost 3 bases, and 14 bases lay between the germline ends. DNA of the CDR3: TGTGCCCTGGGGACTGGGAGCTACGAGCAGTACTTC. The encoded protein is CALGTGSYEQYF. Drawing the rest from reference TRBV7-9 and TRBJ2-7, the complete variable domain is DTGVSQNPRHKITKRGQNVTFRCDPISEHNRLYWYRQTLGQGPEFLTYFQNEAQLEKSRLLSDRFSAERPKGSFSTLEIQRTEQGDSAMYLCALGTGSYEQYFGPGTRLTVT.

J is TRBJ2-6 and V is TRBV25-1, with D uncertain. V dropped 3 bases and J dropped 1 base, with 7 bases sitting between them. This CDR3 is built from 15 residues. The germline V gene encodes CDR1 MGHDK and CDR2 SYGVNS. The CDR3 DNA reads TGTGCCAGCAGTGACCGGCAGTCTGGGGCCAACGTCCTGACTTTC. Residues: CASSDRQSGANVLTF. The entire variable domain, with the rest obtained from reference TRBV25-1 and TRBJ2-6, is as follows: EADIYQTPRYLVIGTGKKITLECSQTMGHDKMYWYQQDPGMELHLIHYSYGVNSTEKGDLSSESTVSRIRTEHFPLTLESARPSHTSQYLCASSDRQSGANVLTFGAGSRLTVL.

Only a few counts were recorded for this clonotype. The gene calls are TRBV11-3 and TRBJ2-5; D possibly corresponds to TRBD1 (5 bases). The CDR3 spans 15 residues. The germline CDR1 and CDR2 sequences are SGHNT and YENEEA. V dropped 6 bases and J dropped 5 bases, with 19 bases sitting between them. In nucleotides, the CDR3 is TGTGCCAGCAGATCTTCGGTGGGGCCCGGGGAGACCCAGTACTTC. Translated: CASRSSVGPGETQYF.

This clonotype was seen repeatedly, ten times or more. This sequence joins TRBV12-3 or TRBV12-4 and TRBJ1-1; D unclear. This CDR3 is 14 amino acids long. V was shortened by 7 bases and J by 1 base, with 13 bases between the two germline ends. CDR3 nucleotides: TGTGCCAGCAACGACGGGCCACAGAACACTGAAGCTTTCTTT. Translation gives CASNDGPQNTEAFF.

This chain uses TRBV11-2 with TRBJ2-2; 9 bases agree with TRBD2. With 5 bases clipped from V and 4 bases from J, the junction kept 11 bases outside the gene matches. The CDR3 is made up of 17 amino acids. CDR1 SGHAT and CDR2 FQNNGV come from the germline V gene. Here the CDR3 reads CASSPHSSGAGTGELFF. Written as DNA, the CDR3 is TGTGCCAGCAGCCCACATTCTAGCGGGGCCGGCACCGGGGAGCTGTTTTTT.

In its sample, this clonotype was seen many times. The chain has TRBV28 and TRBJ2-7; D may match TRBD1 or TRBD2 (5 bases each). V was shortened by 6 bases and J by 6 bases, with 18 bases between the two germline ends. CDR1 MDHEN and CDR2 SYDVKM come from the germline V gene. There are 14 residues in the CDR3. The CDR3 is CASRPVNTRGEQYF. CDR3 nucleotide sequence: TGTGCCAGCAGACCGGTGAATACGAGGGGCGAGCAGTACTTC.

In its sample, this clonotype was seen a few times. The chain carries TRBV6-2 or TRBV6-3 and TRBJ2-5, with TRBD2 as a possible D gene (7 bases). V gave up 0 bases and J gave up 1 base, with 9 bases separating them. This CDR3 has 15 amino acids. Per germline, CDR1 MNHEY and CDR2 SVGEGT. The CDR3 region is CASSYSGGAQETQYF. The CDR3 coding sequence is TGTGCCAGCAGTTACTCGGGGGGGGCCCAAGAGACCCAGTACTTC.

This clonotype has a handful of counts. The chain recombines TRBV7-9 with TRBJ1-1, with D unresolved. CDR3 length: 15 amino acids. V lost 1 base to trimming and J lost 4 bases, with 13 bases between them. Germline CDR1 reads SEHNR; CDR2 reads FQNEAQ (reference sequence). CDR3 nucleotide sequence: TGTGCCAGCAGCTTAGAGGGTCCGCTCATCACTGAAGCTTTCTTT. Translation: CASSLEGPLITEAFF. Together with reference TRBV7-9 and TRBJ1-1, the CDR3 gives the full variable domain: DTGVSQNPRHKITKRGQNVTFRCDPISEHNRLYWYRQTLGQGPEFLTYFQNEAQLEKSRLLSDRFSAERPKGSFSTLEIQRTEQGDSAMYLCASSLEGPLITEAFFGQGTRLTVV.

The V call is TRBV27, the J call TRBJ2-7, with TRBD1 identical over 7 bases. With V trimmed by 2 bases and J by 0 bases, 13 bases remained unmatched. The CDR3 spans 18 residues. Germline V gives CDR1 MNHEY, CDR2 SMNVEV (reference sequence). The CDR3 DNA reads as TGTGCCAGCAGTTTACTGAGCCGGACAGGTCCCTCCTCCTACGAGCAGTACTTC. Residues: CASSLLSRTGPSSYEQYF.

The table lists this clonotype with many counts. The CDR3 coding sequence is TGTGCCACCAGTGATTCAGGGTCCTGGGACTATGGCTACACCTTC. It specifies CATSDSGSWDYGYTF. The chain links TRBV24-1 to TRBJ1-2, with D maybe TRBD1 (5 bases). CDR1 is KGHDR, CDR2 SFDVKD, per germline. V was cut by 2 bases and J by 3 bases, with 12 bases left in between. The CDR3 is 15 amino acids.

This clonotype was observed many times. This chain joins TRBV11-2 and TRBJ2-2; TRBD1 matches 7 bases. Germline CDR1 SGHAT, CDR2 FQNNGV. The J segment lost 2 bases and the V segment lost 1 base, leaving 7 bases of the junction unmatched. The CDR3 has 17 amino acids. CDR3 loop: CASSLGPGQTNTGELFF. DNA of the CDR3: TGTGCCAGCAGCTTAGGGCCGGGACAGACCAACACCGGGGAGCTGTTTTTT.

This chain uses TRBV10-3 with TRBJ2-1; D gene unclear. The CDR3 length is 12 residues. V was clipped by 2 bases and J by 10 bases, with 9 bases between them. Germline V gene sequence: CDR1 ENHRY, CDR2 SYGVKD. CDR3 coding DNA: TGTGCCATCAGTGAGATCGCATTAGAGCAGTTCTTC. It is translated as CAISEIALEQFF.

This clonotype was observed at least ten times. The V and J genes are TRBV6-5 and TRBJ2-2, with D unresolved. CDR1 and CDR2 from the germline V gene are MNHEY and SVGAGI. The CDR3 is made up of 13 amino acids. V dropped 0 bases and J dropped 6 bases, with 5 bases sitting between them. This chain's CDR3 is CASSYSVPGELFF. The CDR3 DNA is TGTGCCAGCAGTTACTCTGTCCCCGGGGAGCTGTTTTTT.